This TCR beta chain comes out of a study of OX40 agonist ivuxolimab in advanced cancers. Study conclusions and caveats: In the expanded peripheral T cells, antigen specificity was never determined. In general, CD8+ T cells held more expanded clones than CD4+ did, on average. In the 0.1 to 3.0 mg/kg range, CD4+ and CD8+ blood T cells had expanded clonally by week 6.

In germline, CDR1 is SGHRS, CDR2 YFSETQ. The CDR3 loop spans 14 amino acids. The ends were cut back, 7 bases at V and 1 base at J, with 11 bases in the middle. Concerning this clone itself: Antigen unknown.

Libraries were prepared by immunoSEQ multiplex PCR; TCRdb keeps only in-frame clonotypes and omits some of them. In the table there are roughly 36,000 clones, roughly nine tenths of which are singletons. Patients were ruled out by autoimmune disease history or systemic immunosuppression. The chain couples TRBV5-1 to TRBJ1-4; possible D gene TRBD1, 6 bases. The TCR originated in an adult with an advanced solid tumor such as melanoma, head and neck, liver or kidney cancer. The specimen was CD4+ or CD8+ T cells sorted from blood, collected in a trial of the OX40 agonist ivuxolimab. The CDR3 nucleotides are TGCGCCAGCCAGGAGGGGGTAACTAATGAAAAACTGTTTTTT. Encoded protein: CASQEGVTNEKLFF.